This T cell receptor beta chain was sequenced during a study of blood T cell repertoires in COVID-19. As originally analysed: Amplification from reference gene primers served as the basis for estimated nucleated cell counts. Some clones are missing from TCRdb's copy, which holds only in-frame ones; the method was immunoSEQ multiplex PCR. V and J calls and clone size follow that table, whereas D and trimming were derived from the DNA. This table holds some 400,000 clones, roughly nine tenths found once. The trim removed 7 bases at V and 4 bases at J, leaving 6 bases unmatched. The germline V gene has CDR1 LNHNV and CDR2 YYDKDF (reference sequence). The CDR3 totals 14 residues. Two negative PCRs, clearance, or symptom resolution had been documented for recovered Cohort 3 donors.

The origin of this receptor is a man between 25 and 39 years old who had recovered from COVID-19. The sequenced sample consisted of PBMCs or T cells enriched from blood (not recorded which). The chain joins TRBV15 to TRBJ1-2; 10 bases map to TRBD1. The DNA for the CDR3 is TGTGCCACCACGCAGGGACAGGGGTTCTATGGCTACACCTTC. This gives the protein CATTQGQGFYGYTF.